This TCR beta chain was identified during a study of PD-1 blockade in classical Hodgkin lymphoma. Study outcomes and limitations: Whoever responded completely had baseline diversity much like that seen in newly diagnosed patients. Possibly reflecting disease activity or prior therapy, repertoire differences have causes that remain undefined. Diversity in CD4+ TCRs, unlike that measured in CD8+ TCRs, had risen significantly by C4D1.

Data came from immunoSEQ multiplex PCR; TCRdb stores just in-frame clones and leaves some out. The sample contains more than 12,000 clones, around 82% of which appear only once. As regards this clone: Antigen: not known.

Brentuximab vedotin exposure varied among the patients, all of whom had relapsed after autologous stem cell transplantation. The germline V gene has CDR1 MGHRA and CDR2 YSYEKL. The CDR3 is 13 amino acids. V gave up 3 bases and J gave up 4 bases, with 7 bases separating them. This specimen was peripheral blood mononuclear cells (PBMCs), taken before the second cycle of nivolumab. The V gene is TRBV4-1, the J gene TRBJ1-5; D gene uncertain. This TCR was recovered from a human donor with classical Hodgkin lymphoma. In nucleotides, the CDR3 is TGCGCCAGCAGCCAGACGGGAAATCAGCCCCAGCATTTT. This gives the protein CASSQTGNQPQHF.